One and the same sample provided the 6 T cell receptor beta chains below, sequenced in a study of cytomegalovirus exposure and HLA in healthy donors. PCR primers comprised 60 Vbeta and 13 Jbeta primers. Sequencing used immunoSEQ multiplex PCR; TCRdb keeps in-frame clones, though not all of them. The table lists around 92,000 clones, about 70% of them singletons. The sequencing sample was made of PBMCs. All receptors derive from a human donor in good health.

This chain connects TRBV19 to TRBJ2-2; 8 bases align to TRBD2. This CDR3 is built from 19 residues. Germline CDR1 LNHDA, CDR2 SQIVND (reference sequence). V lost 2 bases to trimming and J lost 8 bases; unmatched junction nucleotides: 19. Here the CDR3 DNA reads TGTGCCAGTAGTATATTCACGGGGGGGCGGGAGCAGGTCCGGGGGGAGCTGTTTTTT. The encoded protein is CASSIFTGGREQVRGELFF.

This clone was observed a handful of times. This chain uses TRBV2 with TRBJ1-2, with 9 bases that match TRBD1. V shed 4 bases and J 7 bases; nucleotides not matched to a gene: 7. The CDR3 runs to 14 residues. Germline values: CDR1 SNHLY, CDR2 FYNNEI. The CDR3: CASSVRGQGCGYTF. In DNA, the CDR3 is TGTGCCAGCAGTGTTAGGGGACAGGGCTGTGGCTACACCTTC.

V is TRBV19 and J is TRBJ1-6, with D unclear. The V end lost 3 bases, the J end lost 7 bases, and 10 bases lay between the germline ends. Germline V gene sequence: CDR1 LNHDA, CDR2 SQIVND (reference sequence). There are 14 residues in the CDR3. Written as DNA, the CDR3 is TGTGCCAGTAGTATTAATCCGGGAAATTCACCCCTCCACTTT. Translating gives CASSINPGNSPLHF.

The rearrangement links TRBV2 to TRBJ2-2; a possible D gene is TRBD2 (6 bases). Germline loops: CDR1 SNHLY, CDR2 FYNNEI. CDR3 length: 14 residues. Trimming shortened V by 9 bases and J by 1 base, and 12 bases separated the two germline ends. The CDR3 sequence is CARRWRENTGELFF. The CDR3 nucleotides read TGTGCCAGGCGGTGGCGGGAGAACACCGGGGAGCTGTTTTTT.

The CDR3 DNA is TGTGCCACCAGCAGAGACTGGGCAGGGGCCCCGAGGAACACCGGGGAGCTGTTTTTT. Its protein product is CATSRDWAGAPRNTGELFF. The rearrangement joins TRBV15 to TRBJ2-2, with D possibly being TRBD1 (6 bases). The V and J ends lost 0 bases and 1 base respectively, with 18 bases between them. The germline V gene has CDR1 LNHNV and CDR2 YYDKDF (reference sequence). The CDR3 loop spans 19 amino acids.

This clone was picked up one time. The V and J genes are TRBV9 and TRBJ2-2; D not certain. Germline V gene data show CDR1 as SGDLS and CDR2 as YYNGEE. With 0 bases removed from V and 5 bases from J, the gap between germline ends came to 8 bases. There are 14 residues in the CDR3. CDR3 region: CASSVASTTGELFF. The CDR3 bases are TGTGCCAGCAGCGTAGCTAGTACAACCGGGGAGCTGTTTTTT.